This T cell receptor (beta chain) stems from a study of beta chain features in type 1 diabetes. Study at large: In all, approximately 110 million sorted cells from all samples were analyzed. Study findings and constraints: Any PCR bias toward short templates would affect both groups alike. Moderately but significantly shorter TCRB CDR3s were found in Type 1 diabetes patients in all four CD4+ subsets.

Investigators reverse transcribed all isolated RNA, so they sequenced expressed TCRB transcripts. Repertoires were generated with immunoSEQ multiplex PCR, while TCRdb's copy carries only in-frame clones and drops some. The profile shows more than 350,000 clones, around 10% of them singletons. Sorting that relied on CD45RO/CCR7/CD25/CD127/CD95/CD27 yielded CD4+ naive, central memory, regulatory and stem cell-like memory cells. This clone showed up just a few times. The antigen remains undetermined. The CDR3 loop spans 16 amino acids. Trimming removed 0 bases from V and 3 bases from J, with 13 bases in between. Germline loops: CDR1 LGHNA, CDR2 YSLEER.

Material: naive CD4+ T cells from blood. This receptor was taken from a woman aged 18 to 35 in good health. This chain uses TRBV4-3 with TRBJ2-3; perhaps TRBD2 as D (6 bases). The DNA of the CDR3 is TGCGCCAGCAGCCAAGACACGGGAGTAATGACAGATACGCAGTATTTT. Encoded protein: CASSQDTGVMTDTQYF.